The clone carrying this T cell receptor (beta chain) was recorded only once. What it binds is unknown. CDR3 length: 15 residues. V lost 5 bases to trimming and J lost 4 bases, with 17 bases between them. Germline loops: CDR1 MNHEY, CDR2 SVGAGI. Only in-frame clones appear in the TCRdb table, and some are missing; sequencing was by immunoSEQ multiplex PCR. The sample has about 2 million clones; roughly 95% are singletons. These data originate in a study of shared clonotypes between healthy human individuals. Study results and limitations: Incomplete sequencing of sorted subsets was indicated by rarefaction despite large depth. Naive subsets generally exceeded memory subsets in estimated richness. The researchers took only blood, and tissue repertoires probably look different.

CD45RO-negative cells were positively selected for CCR7, leaving out terminally differentiated effector memory CD45RA+ cells. This rearrangement joins TRBV6-5 to TRBJ1-1; possible D gene TRBD1, 6 bases. Material for sequencing was naive CD8+ T cells sorted from blood. The receptor was derived from a man between 18 and 29 years old in good health. The CDR3 nucleotides are TGTGCCAGCAGTACTGTCCAGGGGTTTGGCACTGAAGCTTTCTTT. It encodes CASSTVQGFGTEAFF.